These T cell receptor beta chains were read from a single sample in a study of shared clonotypes between healthy human individuals. Assay: immunoSEQ multiplex PCR; the TCRdb copy retains only in-frame clones and omits some. The sample shows a few hundred thousand clones, 60% to 80% of them seen only once. The specimen sequenced was memory CD4+ T cells sorted from blood. The origin of the receptors is a man aged 25 to 40 in good health. Each CDR3 is given with its conserved first and last residue. A D gene is named only where the DNA matches it firmly. Size is stated for part of the rows, as once, few or many counts, or as a class when the clone is expanded.

>TRBD2|TRBV7-9|NA|TRBJ2-1
TGTGCCAGCAGCCCATTTAGCGGGAGCACCTACAATGAGCAGTTCTTC
CASSPFSGSTYNEQFF
>NA|TRBV4-1|NA|TRBJ1-1
TGCGCCAGCAGCCAAGATTTCAGGGGTTCGGGAGGGCCAGCCACTGAAGCTTTCTTT
CASSQDFRGSGGPATEAFF
>NA|TRBV19|few|TRBJ2-7
TGTGCCAGTAGTATTGGGGCAGAGCCCACCTACGAGCAGTACTTC
CASSIGAEPTYEQYF
>NA|TRBV28|NA|TRBJ2-1
TGTGCCAGCAGTTTAGGTCGGCCTAATGAGCAGTTCTTC
CASSLGRPNEQFF
>NA|TRBV28|medium-sized|TRBJ2-7
TGTGCCAGCAGTCCCCCGCAGGCTATCTACGAGCAGTACTTC
CASSPPQAIYEQYF
>NA|TRBV5-1|NA|TRBJ1-5
TGCGCCAGCAGCTTGGGGGGTGCCCGCAATCAGCCCCAGCATTTT
CASSLGGARNQPQHF
>NA|TRBV2|few|TRBJ2-6
TGTGCCAGCCCCACAGCTAGCTCTGGGGCCAACGTCCTGACTTTC
CASPTASSGANVLTF
>NA|TRBV18|NA|TRBJ2-1
TGTGCCAGCTCACCGAGGGGACGGATAAACAATGAGCAGTTCTTC
CASSPRGRINNEQFF
>NA|TRBV6-1|few|TRBJ1-5
TGTGCCAGCACTGACCACGGGGGGCGAGGGAACAATCAGCCCCAGCATTTT
CASTDHGGRGNNQPQHF
>NA|TRBV18|NA|TRBJ1-1
TGTGCCAGCTCGGTGAACACTGAAGCTTTCTTT
CASSVNTEAFF
>NA|TRBV7-9|NA|TRBJ1-1
TGTGCCAGCAGCTTAGGGTCCGGCTCGGCGAACACTGAAGCTTTCTTT
CASSLGSGSANTEAFF
>NA|TRBV4-2|NA|TRBJ1-1
TGTGCCAGCAGCCAACAGGACACTGAAGCTTTCTTT
CASSQQDTEAFF
>NA|TRBV5-1|NA|TRBJ1-1
TGCGCCAGCAGCTTGGGGAGGGGGAGGACTGAAGCTTTCTTT
CASSLGRGRTEAFF
>NA|TRBV6-5|NA|TRBJ1-1
TGTGCCAGCTACCTCGGGGGCACTGAAGCTTTCTTT
CASYLGGTEAFF
>NA|TRBV18|few|TRBJ1-3
TGTGCCAGCTCAGAAGGGTCTGCTGGAAACACCATATATTTT
CASSEGSAGNTIYF
>NA|TRBV29-1|NA|TRBJ2-7
TGCAGCGTTGCCACCCCCCCATACTACGAGCAGTACTTC
CSVATPPYYEQYF
>NA|TRBV5-1|NA|TRBJ2-5
TGCGCCAGCAGCCCGGCCTTAGGGGAGACCCAGTACTTC
CASSPALGETQYF
>TRBD1|TRBV5-1|NA|TRBJ2-7
TGCGCCAGCAGCCGAATCCGGGACAGCTCCTACGAGCAGTACTTC
CASSRIRDSSYEQYF
>TRBD1|TRBV28|NA|TRBJ1-2
TGTGCCAGCAGTTTAGAACTTTCCGTAGGGGGCTTGGGCTACACCTTC
CASSLELSVGGLGYTF
>NA|TRBV25-1|few|TRBJ2-2
TGTGCCAGTATTTCACAGGGGAACACCGGGGAGCTGTTTTTT
CASISQGNTGELFF
>NA|TRBV4-1|NA|TRBJ2-7
TGCGCCAGCAGCCAGCTCTTTTCGGGGGATTTGAGGGAGCAGTACTTC
CASSQLFSGDLREQYF
>NA|TRBV6-5|NA|TRBJ2-2
TGTGCCAGCAGCCACCTTCAGGACACCGGGGAGCTGTTTTTT
CASSHLQDTGELFF
>TRBD1|TRBV6-5|once|TRBJ1-2
TGTGCCAGCAGTTACTCTGGACAGGGGGAGAAATATGGCTACACCTTC
CASSYSGQGEKYGYTF
>NA|TRBV15|NA|TRBJ1-5
TGTGCCACCAGCAGAGACAGACAGGCCTATCAGCCCCAGCATTTT
CATSRDRQAYQPQHF
>TRBD2|TRBV10-3|NA|TRBJ2-3
TGTGCCACCCAGGAACTAGCGGGAGGGCCAGATACGCAGTATTTT
CATQELAGGPDTQYF
>NA|TRBV27|NA|TRBJ1-5
TGTGCCAGCAGTCCTGATCTGGGGGATCAGCCCCAGCATTTT
CASSPDLGDQPQHF
>TRBD1|TRBV2|NA|TRBJ2-1
TGTGCCAGCACTGGTGGGCGTGACAGGGGGGAGGGCAGCTCCTACAATGAGCAGTTCTTC
CASTGGRDRGEGSSYNEQFF
>NA|TRBV11-2|NA|TRBJ2-3
TGTGCCAGCAGCTTAGTTTATAAAGCTACAGATACGCAGTATTTT
CASSLVYKATDTQYF